A selection of T cell receptor beta chains follows, all from one sample in a study of shared clonotypes between healthy human individuals. Repertoires were generated with immunoSEQ multiplex PCR, while TCRdb's copy carries only in-frame clones and drops some. The sample carries approximately 530,000 clones, 95% to 97% recorded once. The sequenced sample was naive CD4+ T cells sorted from blood. These receptors originate from a woman aged 25 to 39 in good health. Both conserved end residues are part of each CDR3. The order of the fields is clone size, D gene, V gene, J gene, CDR3 DNA, CDR3 protein. D genes are given only for firm matches. Rows give clone size only sometimes, using once, few, many, or a class for an expanded clone.

size: .
D: .
V: TRBV2
J: TRBJ2-5
DNA: TGTGCCAGCAGTGAAGGACTATTTCAAGAGACCCAGTACTTC
CDR3: CASSEGLFQETQYF

size: .
D: .
V: TRBV5-4
J: TRBJ2-2
DNA: TGTGCCAGCAGCTTCGGAGGAAACACCGGGGAGCTGTTTTTT
CDR3: CASSFGGNTGELFF

size: .
D: TRBD1
V: TRBV4-2
J: TRBJ2-1
DNA: TGTGCCAGCAGCCAAGCGGGACAGGGAAGCTACAATGAGCAGTTCTTC
CDR3: CASSQAGQGSYNEQFF

size: .
D: .
V: TRBV18
J: TRBJ2-5
DNA: TGTGCCAGCTCACCAAGTAGTGGGGAGACCCAGTACTTC
CDR3: CASSPSSGETQYF

size: once
D: .
V: TRBV2
J: TRBJ2-5
DNA: TGTGCCAGCAGCGGGGCTCGAAGCGGGACCCAGTACTTC
CDR3: CASSGARSGTQYF

size: .
D: TRBD2
V: TRBV11-2
J: TRBJ2-1
DNA: TGTGCCAGCAGCCTTCCGCGGGAGAGCGCCTACAATGAGCAGTTCTTC
CDR3: CASSLPRESAYNEQFF

size: once
D: .
V: TRBV28
J: TRBJ1-5
DNA: TGTGCCAGCAGGCCCGATCCGAATCAGCCCCAGCATTTT
CDR3: CASRPDPNQPQHF

size: .
D: .
V: TRBV11-2
J: TRBJ2-1
DNA: TGTGCCAGCAGCTTCGACAGATACAATGAGCAGTTCTTC
CDR3: CASSFDRYNEQFF

size: .
D: TRBD1
V: TRBV18
J: TRBJ1-5
DNA: TGTGCCAGCTCAGGACAGGGGGACCAGCCCCAGCATTTT
CDR3: CASSGQGDQPQHF

size: .
D: .
V: TRBV18
J: TRBJ1-1
DNA: TGTGCCAGCTCACCCCGCATGGAGACTGAAGCTTTCTTT
CDR3: CASSPRMETEAFF

size: once
D: .
V: TRBV15
J: TRBJ2-5
DNA: TGTGCCACCAGCAGACAAATACAAGAGACCCAGTACTTC
CDR3: CATSRQIQETQYF

size: .
D: TRBD2
V: TRBV7-6
J: TRBJ2-7
DNA: TGTGCCAGCAGCCTGGGACTAGCGGGAGTACACGAGCAGTACTTC
CDR3: CASSLGLAGVHEQYF

size: .
D: TRBD1
V: TRBV19
J: TRBJ1-2
DNA: TGTGCCAGTAGACAGGGGAGTCACTATGGCTACACCTTC
CDR3: CASRQGSHYGYTF

size: .
D: TRBD2
V: TRBV28
J: TRBJ2-7
DNA: TGTGCCAGCAGGCGGGGGGCAGCTACCTACGAGCAGTACTTC
CDR3: CASRRGAATYEQYF

size: .
D: .
V: TRBV5-1
J: TRBJ1-1
DNA: TGCGCCAGCAGCTCATCAGACAGGAACACTGAAGCTTTCTTT
CDR3: CASSSSDRNTEAFF

size: .
D: .
V: TRBV7-9
J: TRBJ2-5
DNA: TGTGCCAGCAGCTTGGAACAAGAGACCCAGTACTTC
CDR3: CASSLEQETQYF

size: .
D: TRBD1
V: TRBV6-6
J: TRBJ2-2
DNA: TGTGCCAGCAGTTCCCGGAAACAGGGGATAGTCGGGGAGCTGTTTTTT
CDR3: CASSSRKQGIVGELFF

size: .
D: .
V: TRBV2
J: TRBJ1-1
DNA: TGTGCCAGCAATCGTGGAAGGGAAAACACTGAAGCTTTCTTT
CDR3: CASNRGRENTEAFF

size: .
D: TRBD1
V: TRBV7-3
J: TRBJ2-6
DNA: TGTGCCAGCAGCCGGATAACAGGGGGAGCTTACTCTGGGGCCAACGTCCTGACTTTC
CDR3: CASSRITGGAYSGANVLTF

size: .
D: .
V: TRBV5-1
J: TRBJ2-7
DNA: TGCGCCAGCAGCTCTCACGGGGGAGGCTCCTACGAGCAGTACTTC
CDR3: CASSSHGGGSYEQYF

size: .
D: TRBD1
V: TRBV19
J: TRBJ1-1
DNA: TGTGCCAGTAGTCCGATAGACAGGGGGGGCATGAACACTGAAGCTTTCTTT
CDR3: CASSPIDRGGMNTEAFF

size: .
D: TRBD1
V: TRBV27
J: TRBJ2-7
DNA: TGTGCCAGCAAACCGGGACAGGGGGTCTACGAGCAGTACTTC
CDR3: CASKPGQGVYEQYF

size: .
D: .
V: TRBV6-1
J: TRBJ2-5
DNA: TGTGCCAGCAAGCGGACAAAGGGGTGGGAGACCCAGTACTTC
CDR3: CASKRTKGWETQYF

size: .
D: TRBD2
V: TRBV7-3
J: TRBJ2-1
DNA: TGTGCCAGCAGCCTCGCGCTAGCGGGGAACAATGAGCAGTTCTTC
CDR3: CASSLALAGNNEQFF

size: .
D: .
V: TRBV29-1
J: TRBJ1-2
DNA: TGCAGCGTTGAACAGTTGACAATCCTTCCCGGCTACACCTTC
CDR3: CSVEQLTILPGYTF

size: .
D: .
V: TRBV28
J: TRBJ1-2
DNA: TGTGCCAGCAACCTGGGACGGAACTATGGCTACACCTTC
CDR3: CASNLGRNYGYTF

size: .
D: TRBD2
V: TRBV5-4
J: TRBJ2-1
DNA: TGTGCCAGCAGCAGGGGACTAGCGGAATACAATGAGCAGTTCTTC
CDR3: CASSRGLAEYNEQFF

size: .
D: TRBD1
V: TRBV28
J: TRBJ2-7
DNA: TGTGCCAGCAGTTCGGACAGGAGATGGGCCTACGAGCAGTACTTC
CDR3: CASSSDRRWAYEQYF

size: .
D: .
V: TRBV28
J: TRBJ2-7
DNA: TGTGCCAGCAGTTGGGACTACGAGCAGTACTTC
CDR3: CASSWDYEQYF

size: .
D: .
V: TRBV19
J: TRBJ2-7
DNA: TGTGCCAGTAGTGGGGGGAGAGGGGCTACCTACGAGCAGTACTTC
CDR3: CASSGGRGATYEQYF